The clone carrying this T cell receptor (beta chain) was observed a few times. Its antigen is not identified. Germline V gene data show CDR1 as DFQATT and CDR2 as SNEGSKA (reference sequence). V was trimmed by 4 bases and J by 6 bases, leaving 10 bases between them. This CDR3 is 12 amino acids long. TCRdb passed the 5' RACE reads through MiXCR, listing each CDR3 protein once. The table includes roughly 300,000 distinct CDR3 sequences, roughly 8% detected once. The data originate from a study of CD8 T cells in ankylosing spondylitis. Findings and caveats of the study: A TCR beta motif of fewer than 10 highly homologous variants seemed to mark ankylosing spondylitis blood. Reactive arthritis synovial fluid and blood were previously reported to contain some motif variants.

The rearrangement joins TRBV20-1 to TRBJ2-1; no clear D. This TCR was sampled from a male donor with ankylosing spondylitis. The sequenced material came from blood, either unsorted or a sorted T cell fraction (not recorded which). The CDR3 here is CSAMGETNEQFF. DNA of the CDR3: TGCAGTGCTATGGGTGAAACCAATGAGCAGTTCTTC.